There are a few counts of the clone carrying this T cell receptor (beta chain). Its antigen is not known. Each CDR3 protein gets one entry after TCRdb re-called the reads with MiXCR. The sample contains some 920,000 distinct CDR3 sequences, approximately 32% of which appear only once. The CDR3 has 16 residues. In germline, CDR1 is MGHRA, CDR2 YSYEKL. The trim removed 1 base at V and 2 bases at J, leaving 6 bases unmatched. This sample was taken from a study of T cell repertoires in cytomegalovirus infection. About the research overall: CMV epitopes, recently identified HLA-C-restricted and well-studied HLA-B-restricted, were used. Indications of both CMV infection and matching HLA type were provided by public TCR beta signatures.

General study points: Summed frequency of public TCR beta families distinguished CMV carriers with the relevant HLA. There were HLA-C-restricted CMV-specific TCR beta clonotypes dominating the ex vivo response.

The V and J genes are TRBV4-1 and TRBJ2-3; 7 bases align to TRBD1. The TCR originated in a human donor in good health (CMV status not recorded). Some clones in this sample may be carry-over from other donors' samples. This sample comprised cultured CD8+ T cells from PBMCs, obtained from culture after CMV antigen stimulation. CDR3 DNA sequence: TGCGCCAGCAGCCAAGCCCGACAGGGAGACACAGATACGCAGTATTTT. Translation gives CASSQARQGDTDTQYF.